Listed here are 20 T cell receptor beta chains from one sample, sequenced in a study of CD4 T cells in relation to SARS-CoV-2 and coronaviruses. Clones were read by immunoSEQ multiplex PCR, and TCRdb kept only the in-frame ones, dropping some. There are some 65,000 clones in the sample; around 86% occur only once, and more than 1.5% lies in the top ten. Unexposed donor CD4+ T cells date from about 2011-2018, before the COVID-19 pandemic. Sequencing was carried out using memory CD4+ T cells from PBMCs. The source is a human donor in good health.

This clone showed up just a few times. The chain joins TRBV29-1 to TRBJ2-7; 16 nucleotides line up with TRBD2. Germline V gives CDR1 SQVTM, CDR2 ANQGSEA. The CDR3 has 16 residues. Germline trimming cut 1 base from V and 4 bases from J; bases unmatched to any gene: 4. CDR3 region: CSVEGGGLAGGYEQYF. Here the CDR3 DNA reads TGCAGCGTTGAAGGCGGGGGACTAGCGGGAGGGTACGAGCAGTACTTC.

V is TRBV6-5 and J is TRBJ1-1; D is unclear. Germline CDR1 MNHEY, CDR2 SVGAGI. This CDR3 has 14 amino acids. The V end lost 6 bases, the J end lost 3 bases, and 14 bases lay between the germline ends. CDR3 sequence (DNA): TGTGCCAGCAGGCTATCGACAATTGACACTGAAGCTTTCTTT. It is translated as CASRLSTIDTEAFF.

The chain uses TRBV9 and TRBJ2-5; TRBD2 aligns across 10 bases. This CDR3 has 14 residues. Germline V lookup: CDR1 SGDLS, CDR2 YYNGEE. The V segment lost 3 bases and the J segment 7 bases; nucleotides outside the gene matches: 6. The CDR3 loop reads CASSGTSGPGTQYF. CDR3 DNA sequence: TGTGCCAGCAGCGGGACTAGCGGTCCGGGGACCCAGTACTTC. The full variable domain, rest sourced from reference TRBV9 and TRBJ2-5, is DSGVTQTPKHLITATGQRVTLRCSPRSGDLSVYWYQQSLDQGLQFLIQYYNGEERAKGNILERFSAQQFPDLHSELNLSSLELGDSALYFCASSGTSGPGTQYFGPGTRLLVL.

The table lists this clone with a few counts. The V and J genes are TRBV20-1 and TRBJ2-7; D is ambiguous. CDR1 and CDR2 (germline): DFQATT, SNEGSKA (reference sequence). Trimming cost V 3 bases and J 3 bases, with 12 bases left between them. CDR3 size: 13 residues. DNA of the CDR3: TGCAGTGCTAGTCTAAGGGCGAACTACGAGCAGTACTTC. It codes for CSASLRANYEQYF.

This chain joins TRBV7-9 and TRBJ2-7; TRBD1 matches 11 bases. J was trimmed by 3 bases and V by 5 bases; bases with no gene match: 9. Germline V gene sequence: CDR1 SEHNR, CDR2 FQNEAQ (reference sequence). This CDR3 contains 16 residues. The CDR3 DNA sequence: TGTGCCAGCAGCCGCGGGACAGGGGGATTCGACTACGAGCAGTACTTC. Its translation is CASSRGTGGFDYEQYF.

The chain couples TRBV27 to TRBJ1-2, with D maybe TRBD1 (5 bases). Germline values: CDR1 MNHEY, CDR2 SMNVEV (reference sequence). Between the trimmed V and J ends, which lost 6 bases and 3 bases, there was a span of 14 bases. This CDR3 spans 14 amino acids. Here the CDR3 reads CASRSPGRHYGYTF. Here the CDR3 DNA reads TGTGCCAGCAGATCTCCGGGACGCCACTATGGCTACACCTTC.

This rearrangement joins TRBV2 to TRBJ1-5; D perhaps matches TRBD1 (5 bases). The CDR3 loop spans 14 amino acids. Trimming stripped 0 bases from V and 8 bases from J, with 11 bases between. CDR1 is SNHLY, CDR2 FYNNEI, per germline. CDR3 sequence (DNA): TGTGCCAGCAGTGAAGCGACGGGGCAGGAGCCCCAGCATTTT. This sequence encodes CASSEATGQEPQHF. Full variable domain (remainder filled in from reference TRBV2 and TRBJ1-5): EPEVTQTPSHQVTQMGQEVILRCVPISNHLYFYWYRQILGQKVEFLVSFYNNEISEKSEIFDDQFSVERPDGSNFTLKIRSTKLEDSAMYFCASSEATGQEPQHFGDGTRLSIL.

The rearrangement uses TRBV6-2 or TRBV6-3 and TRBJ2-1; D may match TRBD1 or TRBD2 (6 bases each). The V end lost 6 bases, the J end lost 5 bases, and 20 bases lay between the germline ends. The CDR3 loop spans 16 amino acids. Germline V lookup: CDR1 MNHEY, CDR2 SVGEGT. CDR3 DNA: TGTGCCAGCAGCACCTTCTCCGGGGGCCCACACAATGAGCAGTTCTTC. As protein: CASSTFSGGPHNEQFF.

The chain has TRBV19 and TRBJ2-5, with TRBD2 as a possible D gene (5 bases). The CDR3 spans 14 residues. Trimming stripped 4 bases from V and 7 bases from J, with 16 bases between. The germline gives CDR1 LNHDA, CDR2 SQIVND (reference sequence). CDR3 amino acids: CASSRTGHPRTQYF. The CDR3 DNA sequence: TGTGCCAGTAGTAGGACTGGGCACCCTCGGACCCAGTACTTC.

The CDR3 coding sequence is TGTGCCAGCAGCTCCCAGTGGGGTAGCTCCTACGAGCAGTACTTC. It yields the protein CASSSQWGSSYEQYF. The chain is built from TRBV5-5 and TRBJ2-7; D gene unclear. Germline V gives CDR1 SGHKS, CDR2 YYEKEE (reference sequence). CDR3 length equals 15 residues. The V end lost 3 bases, the J end lost 0 bases, and 13 bases lay between the germline ends. The complete variable domain, with remaining parts taken from reference TRBV5-5 and TRBJ2-7, reads DAGVTQSPTHLIKTRGQQVTLRCSPISGHKSVSWYQQVLGQGPQFIFQYYEKEERGRGNFPDRFSARQFPNYSSELNVNALLLGDSALYLCASSSQWGSSYEQYFGPGTRLTVT.

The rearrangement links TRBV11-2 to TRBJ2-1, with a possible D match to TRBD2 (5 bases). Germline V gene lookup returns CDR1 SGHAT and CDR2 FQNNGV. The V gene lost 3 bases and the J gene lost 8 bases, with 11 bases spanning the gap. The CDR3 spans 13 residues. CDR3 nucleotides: TGTGCCAGCAGCTTGGCGGGTTCGCATGAGCAGTTCTTC. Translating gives CASSLAGSHEQFF.

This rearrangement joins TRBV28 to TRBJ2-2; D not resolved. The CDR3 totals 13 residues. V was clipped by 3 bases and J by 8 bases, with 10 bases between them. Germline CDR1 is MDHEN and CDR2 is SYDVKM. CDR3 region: CASSFGSTGELFF. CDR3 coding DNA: TGTGCCAGCAGTTTTGGTTCGACAGGGGAGCTGTTTTTT.

The CDR3 region is CASCAGQRSDSPLHF. In nucleotides, the CDR3 is TGTGCCAGCTGCGCAGGGCAAAGAAGTGACTCACCCCTCCACTTT. V gene TRBV9 combines with J gene TRBJ1-6; possibly TRBD1 for D (5 bases). V lost 7 bases and J 10 bases, leaving 21 bases between the germline ends. CDR1 and CDR2 from the germline V gene are SGDLS and YYNGEE. The CDR3 covers 15 residues.

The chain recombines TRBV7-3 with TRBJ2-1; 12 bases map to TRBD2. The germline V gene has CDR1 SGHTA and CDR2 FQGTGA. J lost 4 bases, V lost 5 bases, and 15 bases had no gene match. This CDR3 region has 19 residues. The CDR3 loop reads CASSRTSRLAGAGYNEQFF. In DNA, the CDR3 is TGTGCCAGCAGCCGAACGTCGAGACTAGCGGGGGCAGGTTACAATGAGCAGTTCTTC.

The CDR3 DNA follows: TGTGCCAGCAGCCAAGGTCCTGCAGATACGCAGTATTTT. Its translation is CASSQGPADTQYF. The chain links TRBV3-1 (or the pseudogene TRBV3-2) to TRBJ2-3; D not resolved. CDR1 LGHDT and CDR2 YNNKEL come from the germline V gene (reference sequence). The CDR3 consists of 13 residues. V shed 1 base and J shed 4 bases, with 6 bases lying between them.

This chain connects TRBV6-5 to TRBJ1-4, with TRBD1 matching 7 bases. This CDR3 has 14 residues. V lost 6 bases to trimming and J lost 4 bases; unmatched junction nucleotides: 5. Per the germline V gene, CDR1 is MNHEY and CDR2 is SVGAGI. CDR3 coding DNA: TGTGCCAGCAGACTAGGGGGCCTTAATGAAAAACTGTTTTTT. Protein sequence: CASRLGGLNEKLFF.

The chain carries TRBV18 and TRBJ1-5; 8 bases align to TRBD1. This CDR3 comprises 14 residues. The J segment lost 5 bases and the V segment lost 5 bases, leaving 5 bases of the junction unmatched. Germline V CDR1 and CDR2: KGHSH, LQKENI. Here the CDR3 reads CASSSAGGDQPQHF. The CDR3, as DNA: TGTGCCAGCTCATCCGCAGGGGGCGATCAGCCCCAGCATTTT.

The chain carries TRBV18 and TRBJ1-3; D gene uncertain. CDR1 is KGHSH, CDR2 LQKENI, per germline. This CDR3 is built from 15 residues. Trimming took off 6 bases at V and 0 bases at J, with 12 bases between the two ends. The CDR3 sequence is CASSDQAFSGNTIYF. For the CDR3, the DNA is TGTGCCAGCTCTGATCAGGCCTTCTCTGGAAACACCATATATTTT.

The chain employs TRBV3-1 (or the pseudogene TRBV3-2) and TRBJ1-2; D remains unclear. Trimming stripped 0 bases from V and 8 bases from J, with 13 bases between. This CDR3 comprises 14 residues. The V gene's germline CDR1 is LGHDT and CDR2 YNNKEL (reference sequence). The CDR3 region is CASSQDNIPEGYTF. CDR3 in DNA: TGTGCCAGCAGCCAAGATAACATCCCTGAAGGCTACACCTTC.

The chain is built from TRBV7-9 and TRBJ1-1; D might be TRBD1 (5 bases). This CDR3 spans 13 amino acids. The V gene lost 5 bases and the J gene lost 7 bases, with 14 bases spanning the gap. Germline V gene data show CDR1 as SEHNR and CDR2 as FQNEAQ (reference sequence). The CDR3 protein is CASSLGQGGEAFF. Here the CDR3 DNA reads TGTGCCAGCAGCCTCGGCCAGGGCGGTGAAGCTTTCTTT.